This paragraph covers one T cell receptor beta chain sequence. This record belongs to a study of T cells in Graves' hyperthyroidism and ophthalmopathy. There were TCR beta CDR3 regions amplified from RNA transcripts. A set of HTBI primers served as the primers for a first-round RT-PCR of the TCR CDR3. TCRdb fed the multiplex PCR reads into MiXCR, producing one record per CDR3 protein. The sample holds hundreds of thousands of distinct CDR3 sequences, about 45% seen once. The V end was cut by 3 bases, the J end by 6 bases, with 14 bases between. Germline V CDR1 and CDR2: MGHDK, SYGVNS. The CDR3 spans 14 residues.

Material for sequencing was peripheral blood or thyroid tissue (not recorded which). The rearrangement uses TRBV25-1 and TRBJ2-5; D call uncertain. The source is an adult man with Graves' disease, either hyperthyroidism or ophthalmopathy (not recorded which). CDR3 region: CASSDSWGQQTQYF. The DNA of the CDR3 is TGTGCCAGCAGTGATAGCTGGGGTCAGCAGACCCAGTACTTC.